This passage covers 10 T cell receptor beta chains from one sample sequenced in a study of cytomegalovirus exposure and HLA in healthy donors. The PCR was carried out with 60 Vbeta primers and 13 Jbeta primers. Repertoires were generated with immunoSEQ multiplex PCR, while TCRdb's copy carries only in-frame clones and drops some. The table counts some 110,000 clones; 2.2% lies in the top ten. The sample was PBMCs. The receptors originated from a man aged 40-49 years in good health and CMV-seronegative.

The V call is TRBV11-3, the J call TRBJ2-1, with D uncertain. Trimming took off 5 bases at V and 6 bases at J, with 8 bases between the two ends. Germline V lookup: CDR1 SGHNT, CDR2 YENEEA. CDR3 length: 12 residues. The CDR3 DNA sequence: TGTGCCAGCAGCGAATCCGGCAATGAGCAGTTCTTC. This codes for CASSESGNEQFF.

The CDR3 DNA reads TGCAGCGCGGGACATGGGAACACTGAAGCTTTCTTT. The encoded protein is CSAGHGNTEAFF. This chain uses TRBV29-1 with TRBJ1-1, with a weak D call TRBD1 (6 bases). Per germline, CDR1 SQVTM and CDR2 ANQGSEA. The ends were cut back, 7 bases at V and 1 base at J, with 10 bases in the middle. The CDR3 contains 12 residues.

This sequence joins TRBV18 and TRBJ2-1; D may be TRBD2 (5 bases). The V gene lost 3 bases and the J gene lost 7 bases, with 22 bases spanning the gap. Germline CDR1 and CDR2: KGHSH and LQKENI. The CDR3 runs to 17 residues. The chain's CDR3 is CASSPPSKPGLGNEQFF. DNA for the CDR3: TGTGCCAGCTCACCCCCCTCCAAGCCGGGGTTAGGGAATGAGCAGTTCTTC. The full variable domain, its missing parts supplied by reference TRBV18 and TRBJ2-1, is NAGVMQNPRHLVRRRGQEARLRCSPMKGHSHVYWYRQLPEEGLKFMVYLQKENIIDESGMPKERFSAEFPKEGPSILRIQQVVRGDSAAYFCASSPPSKPGLGNEQFFGPGTRLTVL.

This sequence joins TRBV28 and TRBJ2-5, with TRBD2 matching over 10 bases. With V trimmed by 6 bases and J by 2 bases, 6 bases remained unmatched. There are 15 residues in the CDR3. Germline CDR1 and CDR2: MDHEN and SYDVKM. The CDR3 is CASRLAGGGQETQYF. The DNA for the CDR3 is TGTGCCAGCAGGTTAGCGGGAGGAGGGCAAGAGACCCAGTACTTC.

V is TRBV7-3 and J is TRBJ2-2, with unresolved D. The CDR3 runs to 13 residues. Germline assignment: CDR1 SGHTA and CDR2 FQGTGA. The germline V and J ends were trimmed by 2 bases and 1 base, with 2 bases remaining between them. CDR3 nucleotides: TGTGCCAGCAGCTTACGGAACACCGGGGAGCTGTTTTTT. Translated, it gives CASSLRNTGELFF.

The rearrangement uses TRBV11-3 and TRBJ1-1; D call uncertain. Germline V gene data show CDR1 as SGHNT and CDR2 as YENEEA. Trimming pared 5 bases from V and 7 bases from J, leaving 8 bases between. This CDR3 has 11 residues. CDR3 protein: CASSRDFEAFF. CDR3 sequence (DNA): TGTGCCAGCAGCCGGGATTTTGAAGCTTTCTTT.

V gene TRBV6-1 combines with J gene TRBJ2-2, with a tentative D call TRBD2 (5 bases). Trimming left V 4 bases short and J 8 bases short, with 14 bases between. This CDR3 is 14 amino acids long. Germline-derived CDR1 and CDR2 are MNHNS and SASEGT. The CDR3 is CASSGGSAWGELFF. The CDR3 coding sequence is TGTGCCAGCAGTGGTGGTAGCGCGTGGGGGGAGCTGTTTTTT.

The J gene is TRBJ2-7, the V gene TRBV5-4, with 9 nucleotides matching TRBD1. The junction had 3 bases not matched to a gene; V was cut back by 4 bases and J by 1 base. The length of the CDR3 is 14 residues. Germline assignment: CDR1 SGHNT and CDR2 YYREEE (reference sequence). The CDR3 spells CASSRQGESYEQYF. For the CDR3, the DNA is TGTGCCAGCAGCCGACAGGGGGAGTCCTACGAGCAGTACTTC.

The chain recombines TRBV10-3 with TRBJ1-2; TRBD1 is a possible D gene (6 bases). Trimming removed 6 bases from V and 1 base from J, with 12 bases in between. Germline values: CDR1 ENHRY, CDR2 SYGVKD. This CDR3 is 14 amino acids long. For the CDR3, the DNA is TGTGCCATCAGAGGGGCAGGGGATAACTATGGCTACACCTTC. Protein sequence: CAIRGAGDNYGYTF.

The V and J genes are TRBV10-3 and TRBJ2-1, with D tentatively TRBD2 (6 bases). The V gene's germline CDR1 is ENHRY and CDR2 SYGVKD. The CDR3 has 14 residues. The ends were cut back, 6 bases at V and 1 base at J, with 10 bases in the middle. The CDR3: CAIRAGASYNEQFF. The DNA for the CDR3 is TGTGCCATCAGAGCGGGTGCTTCCTACAATGAGCAGTTCTTC.